This T cell receptor beta chain was captured in a study of blood T cell repertoires in COVID-19. As for the study in general: T cells, B-cell-depleted T cells, or PBMCs provided the cDNA or gDNA that served as material.

Original handling: Quantification of nucleated cells was approximated via reference gene primer amplification. The protocol was immunoSEQ multiplex PCR, while the TCRdb copy is restricted to in-frame clones and leaves out a portion. D and trimming were read from the DNA, whereas the V and J calls and clone size are those reported in that table. The sample lists 12,000 or so clones; roughly four fifths were seen once. Germline lookup yields CDR1 LGHDT and CDR2 YNNKEL (reference sequence). With 5 bases removed from V and 4 bases from J, the gap between germline ends came to 21 bases. The length of the CDR3 is 16 residues. This clone was seen more than once but under ten times.

Material: peripheral blood. The V gene is TRBV3-1 (or the pseudogene TRBV3-2), the J gene TRBJ2-7, with D perhaps TRBD2 (6 bases). This clonotype was obtained from a woman aged 55 to 70 with acute or convalescent COVID-19. The CDR3: CASSGERGGRNYEQYF. CDR3 DNA: TGTGCCAGCAGCGGCGAGAGGGGAGGTCGGAATTACGAGCAGTACTTC.